This T cell receptor beta chain is drawn from a study of blood T cell repertoires in COVID-19. Study context: COVID-19 samples collected from the United States, Italy and Spain covered acute and convalescent phases. T cells, B-cell-depleted T cells, or PBMCs supplied cDNA or gDNA.

Authors' analysis steps: It was from reference gene primer amplification that nucleated cell counts were estimated. Method: immunoSEQ multiplex PCR; TCRdb's copy keeps in-frame clones and lacks some. V and J calls and clone size are given by that table; D and trimming were obtained from the DNA. The sample gives about 400,000 clones, 87% of which show up once; around 1.8% is in the top ten. The CDR3 totals 12 residues. Germline V lookup: CDR1 SGDLS, CDR2 YYNGEE. Concerning this clone: One end of the junction is discordant with germline, which a read error may explain.

Membership in each cohort depended on participant-reported clinical history. This chain uses TRBV9 with TRBJ2-5; TRBD1 matches 8 bases. The clonotype originates from a young woman with acute COVID-19. Material: PBMCs or T cells enriched from blood (not recorded which). The CDR3 DNA is TGTGCCAGCAGCAACACAGGGACAGGCGAGCACTTC. This encodes CASSNTGTGEHF.